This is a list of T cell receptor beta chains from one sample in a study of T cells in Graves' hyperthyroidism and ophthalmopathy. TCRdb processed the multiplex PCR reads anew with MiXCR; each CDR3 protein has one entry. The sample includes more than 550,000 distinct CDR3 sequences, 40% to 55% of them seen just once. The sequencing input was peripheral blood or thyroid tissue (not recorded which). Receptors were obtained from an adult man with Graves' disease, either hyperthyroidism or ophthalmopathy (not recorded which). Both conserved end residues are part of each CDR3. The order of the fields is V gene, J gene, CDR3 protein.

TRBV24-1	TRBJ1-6	CATSEGDDSPLHF
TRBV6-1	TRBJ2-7	CASIESSYEQYF
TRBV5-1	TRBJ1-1	CASSLGQPATEAFF
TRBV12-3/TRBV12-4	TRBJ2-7	CASTGGWGLDYEQYF
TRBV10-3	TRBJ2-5	CASSPLLAGKETQYF
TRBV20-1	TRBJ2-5	CSARTEETQYF
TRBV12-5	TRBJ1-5	CASGLVIGAGDNQPQHF
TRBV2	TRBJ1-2	CASSSLQADYGYTF
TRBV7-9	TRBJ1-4	CASRRGSANEKLFF
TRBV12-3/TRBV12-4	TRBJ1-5	CASSYGPRDGQPQHF
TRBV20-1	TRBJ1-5	CSARDRSRSGNQPQHF
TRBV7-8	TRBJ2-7	CASSLAKAGNAPHEQYF
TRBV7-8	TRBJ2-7	CASSSGLAAYEQYF
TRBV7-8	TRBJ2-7	CASSLRTSGYEQYF
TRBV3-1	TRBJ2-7	CASSQTSYEQYF
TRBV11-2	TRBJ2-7	CAGTGLGEQYF
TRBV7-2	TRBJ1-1	CASSYLSIGTEAFF
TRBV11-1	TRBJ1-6	CASSQGQGKGPLHF
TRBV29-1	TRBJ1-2	CSVGLGIGGYTF
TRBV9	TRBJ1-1	CASSLGRGLAKMNTEAFF
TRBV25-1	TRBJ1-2	CASGTGQGYGYTF
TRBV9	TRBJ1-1	CASSSERQGSWSNTEAFF
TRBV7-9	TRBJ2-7	CASSLSSGGLSSYEQYF
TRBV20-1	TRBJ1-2	CSAPGGEHYGYTF
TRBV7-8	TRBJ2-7	CASSYPDRVYEQYF
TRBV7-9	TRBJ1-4	CASSSPGTANEKLFF
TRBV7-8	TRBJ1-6	CASSFLTANSPLHF
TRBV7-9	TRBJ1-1	CASGQGDTEAFF